The T cell receptor (beta chain) described here comes from a study of breast tumors, draining lymph nodes, adjacent tissues. Study-level points and caveats: Findings are consistent with lymph node origin and intratumoral expansion of most tumor T cells. Luminal-like breast cancer showed significantly higher tumor–nontumor repertoire similarity than basal-like. Tumor T cell lymph node origin was a supported hypothesis, not proven.

V lost 6 bases, J lost 4 bases, and 28 bases lay in between. The CDR3 length is 18 residues. The germline CDR1 and CDR2 sequences are DFQATT and SNEGSKA (reference sequence). TCRdb analysed the multiplex PCR reads with MiXCR anew, one entry per CDR3 protein. The table shows around 22,000 distinct CDR3 sequences, with about 64% occurring only once. The table lists this clonotype with a count of one. What it binds is unknown. V usage is TRBV20-1 and J usage is TRBJ2-1; D may match TRBD1 or TRBD2 (5 bases each). What was sequenced was tumor-adjacent breast tissue. The receptor was derived from a female donor with breast cancer. Some clones in this sample may be carry-over from other donors' samples. CDR3 sequence: CSAHAPTSKGRLYNEQFF. CDR3 bases: TGCAGTGCCCATGCCCCAACTTCGAAGGGACGGCTATACAATGAGCAGTTCTTC.